The clone carrying this T cell receptor (beta chain) was counted many times. What it binds is unknown. The ends lost 4 bases at V and 4 bases at J; junction bases unmatched: 5. The CDR3 runs 14 residues. The authors produced cDNA by 5'RACE using 10-nucleotide random UMIs. TCRdb reprocessed the 5' RACE reads with MiXCR, giving one entry per CDR3 protein. The sample shows about 66,000 distinct CDR3 sequences, around 3.3% of them seen only once. This sample was included in a study of neurological immune-mediated disorders. Overall study results and limits: The authors found no clinical or MRI feature associated with the multiple sclerosis repertoire cluster. A possible signature appeared as one related-CDR3 cluster, in which phylogenetic grouping placed the repertoires of 18 of 34 multiple sclerosis patients.

The V gene is TRBV12-3 or TRBV12-4, the J gene TRBJ2-5, with TRBD2 matching 8 bases. This TCR was sampled from a man between 40 and 49 years old with multiple sclerosis. Material: PBMCs. CDR3 nucleotide sequence: TGTGCCAGCAGTTCTACGACTAGCGTAGAGACCCAGTACTTC. Protein: CASSSTTSVETQYF.